The sequence of this T cell receptor beta chain was determined in a study of OX40 agonist ivuxolimab in advanced cancers. The study in broad terms: Ivuxolimab was an agonistic, fully human IgG2 monoclonal antibody directed against OX40 (CD134), a costimulatory receptor. Intravenous ivuxolimab was administered to patients every 2 weeks at six dose levels: 0.01, 0.1, 0.3, 1.5, 3 and 10 mg/kg. Among the approximately 50 dose-escalation patients, roughly 20 had hepatocellular carcinoma, around 15 melanoma, 9 renal cell carcinoma and 9 head and neck cancer. In the dose-escalation cohort, more than 75% of patients were male, and the mean age was roughly 60 years, with a range of about 20 to 90. Patients were allowed to have had prior anti-PD-1, anti-PD-L1 or anti-CTLA-4 therapy, and approximately 40% of the dose-escalation patients had been treated with checkpoint inhibitors. Partial responses occurred in three dose-escalation patients: two with cutaneous melanoma and one with hepatocellular carcinoma. Peripheral TCRbeta sequencing aimed to test whether ivuxolimab altered TCR sequence diversity and caused clonal T-cell expansion. The paper describes the monotherapy dose-escalation part (N of about 52 patients) of the phase I trial of ivuxolimab.

The paper's findings and limits, for the study overall: Which antigens the clonally expanded peripheral T cells were specific for was not determined. Low levels of normalized T-cell clonal expansion were also seen in some nonresponding patients. In partial responders in the 0.1-3.0 mg/kg groups, normalized peripheral clonal expansion was found to be among the lowest, especially among CD8+ T cells. At doses from 0.1 to 3.0 mg/kg, clonal expansion was seen in both CD4+ and CD8+ blood T cells between baseline and week 6. After ivuxolimab, expanded clones were on average more numerous among CD8+ T cells than among CD4+ T cells.

Including the terminal cysteine and phenylalanine, the CDR3 comprises 13 residues. Only CDR3 DNA remains: 39 bases, in frame from the first base. Trimming at the junction amounts to 5 bases on V and 10 bases on J, and the germline ends lie 15 bases apart. The germline V gene encodes CDR1 MDHEN and CDR2 SYDVKM. To sequence the TCRbeta CDR3 region, genomic DNA was isolated from the sorted cells. The immunoSEQ Assay was used for sequencing of TCRbeta CDR3 regions. Not all clones reach the TCRdb copy of this immuneACCESS table, which keeps in-frame sequences only. Checked studies attribute under half of the gap to unresolved V genes and leave the rest unexplained. This sample gives about 86,000 clones in total; roughly nine tenths of them show up just once. The top ten constitute about 8.5% of the sample. The trial excluded patients who had a history of autoimmune disease or were on systemic immunosuppression. Peripheral blood for TCR sequencing was collected from all dose cohorts at baseline, on cycle 4 day 1, and on cycle 7 day 1. Samples were obtained from an open-label, multicenter, first-in-human phase I dose-escalation trial of ivuxolimab. Adults with locally advanced or metastatic melanoma, renal cell, hepatocellular, or head and neck squamous cell carcinoma were enrolled in the trial. Before TCR sequencing, CD4+ and CD8+ T cells were separately sorted from peripheral blood.

This clone was picked up a small number of times. Its binding antigen is unknown. The input lacks base qualities; no much larger clone sits a single base away. The rearranged segments are TRBV28 and TRBJ2-1; the D segment could be TRBD2, given 6 matching bases. Specimen: CD4+ or CD8+ T cells sorted from blood, collected in a trial of the OX40 agonist ivuxolimab. The clonotype originates from an adult with an advanced solid tumor such as melanoma, head and neck, liver or kidney cancer. The nucleotides read TGTGCCAGCAGTCCGGAGGGCCGGAGGGAGCAGTTCTTC. It translates as CASSPEGRREQFF.